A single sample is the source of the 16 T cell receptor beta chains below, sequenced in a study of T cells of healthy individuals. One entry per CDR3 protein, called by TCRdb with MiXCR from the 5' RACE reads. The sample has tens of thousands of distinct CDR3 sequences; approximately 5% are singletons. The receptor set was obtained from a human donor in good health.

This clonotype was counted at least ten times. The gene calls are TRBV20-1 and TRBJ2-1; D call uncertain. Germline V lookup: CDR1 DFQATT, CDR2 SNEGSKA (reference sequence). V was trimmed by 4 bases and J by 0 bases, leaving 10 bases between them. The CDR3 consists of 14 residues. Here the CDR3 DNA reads TGCAGTGCTACAGACCCCAACTCCTACAATGAGCAGTTCTTC. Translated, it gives CSATDPNSYNEQFF.

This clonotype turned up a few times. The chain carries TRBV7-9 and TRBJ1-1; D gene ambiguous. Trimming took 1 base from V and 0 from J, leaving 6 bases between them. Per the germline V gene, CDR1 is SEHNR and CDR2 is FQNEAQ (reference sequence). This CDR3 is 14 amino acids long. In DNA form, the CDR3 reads TGTGCCAGCAGCTTAGAGGCAGTGAACACTGAAGCTTTCTTT. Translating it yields CASSLEAVNTEAFF.

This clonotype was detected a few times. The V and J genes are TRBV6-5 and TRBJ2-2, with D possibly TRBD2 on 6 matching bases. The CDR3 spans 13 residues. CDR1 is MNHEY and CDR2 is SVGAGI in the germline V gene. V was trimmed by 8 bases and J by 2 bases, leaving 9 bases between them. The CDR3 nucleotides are TGTGCCAGCTCTAGCGCTAACACCGGGGAGCTGTTTTTT. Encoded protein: CASSSANTGELFF.

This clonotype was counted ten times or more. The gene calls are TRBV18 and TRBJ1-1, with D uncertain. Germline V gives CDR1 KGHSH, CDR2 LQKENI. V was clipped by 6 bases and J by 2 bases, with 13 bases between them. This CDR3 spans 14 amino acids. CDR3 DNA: TGTGCCAGCTCCTCGTTCCAGCTCAACACTGAAGCTTTCTTT. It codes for CASSSFQLNTEAFF.

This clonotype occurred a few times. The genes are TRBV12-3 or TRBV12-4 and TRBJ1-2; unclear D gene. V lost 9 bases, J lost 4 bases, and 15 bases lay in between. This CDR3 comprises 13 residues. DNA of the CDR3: TGTGCCAGTGCCGTCGACGCCGGCTATGGCTACACCTTC. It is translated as CASAVDAGYGYTF.

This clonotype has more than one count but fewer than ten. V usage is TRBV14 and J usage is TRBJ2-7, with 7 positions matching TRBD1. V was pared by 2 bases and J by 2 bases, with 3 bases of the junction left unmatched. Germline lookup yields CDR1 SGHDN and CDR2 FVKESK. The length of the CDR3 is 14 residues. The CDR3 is CASSQWDSAYEQYF. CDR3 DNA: TGTGCCAGCAGCCAATGGGACAGCGCCTACGAGCAGTACTTC. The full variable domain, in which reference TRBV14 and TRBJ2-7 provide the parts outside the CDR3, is EAGVTQFPSHSVIEKGQTVTLRCDPISGHDNLYWYRRVMGKEIKFLLHFVKESKQDESGMPNNRFLAERTGGTYSTLKVQPAELEDSGVYFCASSQWDSAYEQYFGPGTRLTVT.

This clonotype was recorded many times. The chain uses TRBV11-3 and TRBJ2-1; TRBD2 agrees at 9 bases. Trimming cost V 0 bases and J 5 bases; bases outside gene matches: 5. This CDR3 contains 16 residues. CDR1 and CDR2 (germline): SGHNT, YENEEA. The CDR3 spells CASSLEVAGGNNEQFF. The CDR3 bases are TGTGCCAGCAGCTTAGAGGTGGCGGGGGGGAACAATGAGCAGTTCTTC.

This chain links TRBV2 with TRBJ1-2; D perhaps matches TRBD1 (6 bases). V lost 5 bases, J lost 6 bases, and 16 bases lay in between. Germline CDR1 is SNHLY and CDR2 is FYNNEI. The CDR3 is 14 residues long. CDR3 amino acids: CASSSDGGLNGYTF. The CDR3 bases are TGTGCCAGCAGTTCGGACGGGGGGCTAAATGGCTACACCTTC.

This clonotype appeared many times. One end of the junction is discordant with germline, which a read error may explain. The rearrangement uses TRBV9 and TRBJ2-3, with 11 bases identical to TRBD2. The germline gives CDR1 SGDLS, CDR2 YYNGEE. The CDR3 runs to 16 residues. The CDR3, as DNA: TGTGCCAGCAGCATCCGACTAGCGGGAACCACAGACACGCAGTATTTT. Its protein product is CASSIRLAGTTDTQYF.

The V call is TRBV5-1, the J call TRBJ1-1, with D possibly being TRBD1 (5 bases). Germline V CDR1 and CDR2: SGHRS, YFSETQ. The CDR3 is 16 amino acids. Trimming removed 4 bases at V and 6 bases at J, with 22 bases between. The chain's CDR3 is CASSPPGWGPRPEAFF. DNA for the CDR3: TGCGCCAGCAGCCCGCCGGGTTGGGGACCCAGGCCTGAAGCTTTCTTT.

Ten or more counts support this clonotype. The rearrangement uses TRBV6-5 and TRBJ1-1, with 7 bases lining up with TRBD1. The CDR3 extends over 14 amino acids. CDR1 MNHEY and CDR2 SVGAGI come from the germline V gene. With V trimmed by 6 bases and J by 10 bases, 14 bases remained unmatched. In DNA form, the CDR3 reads TGTGCCAGCAGATACAAGGGGGCGACAGGGAGAGCTTTCTTT. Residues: CASRYKGATGRAFF.

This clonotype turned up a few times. CDR3 region: CASSSPARYEQYF. For the CDR3, the DNA is TGTGCCAGCAGCTCCCCGGCGAGGTACGAGCAGTACTTC. The chain joins TRBV11-2 to TRBJ2-7; D call uncertain. This CDR3 comprises 13 residues. Trimming cost V 4 bases and J 4 bases, with 11 bases left between them. CDR1 is SGHAT and CDR2 is FQNNGV in the germline V gene. Using reference TRBV11-2 and TRBJ2-7 for the parts outside the CDR3, the full variable domain is EAGVAQSPRYKIIEKRQSVAFWCNPISGHATLYWYQQILGQGPKLLIQFQNNGVVDDSQLPKDRFSAERLKGVDSTLKIQPAKLEDSAVYLCASSSPARYEQYFGPGTRLTVT.

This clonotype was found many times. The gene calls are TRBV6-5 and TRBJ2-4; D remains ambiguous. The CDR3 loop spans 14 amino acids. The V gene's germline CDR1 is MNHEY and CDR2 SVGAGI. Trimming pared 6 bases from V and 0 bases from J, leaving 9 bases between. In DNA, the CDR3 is TGTGCCAGCAGCCGCGGCCTAGCCAAAAACATTCAGTACTTC. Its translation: CASSRGLAKNIQYF.

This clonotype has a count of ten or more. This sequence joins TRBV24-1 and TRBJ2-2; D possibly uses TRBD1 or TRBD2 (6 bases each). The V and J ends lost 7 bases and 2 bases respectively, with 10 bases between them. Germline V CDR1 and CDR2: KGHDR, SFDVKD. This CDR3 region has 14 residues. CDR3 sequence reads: CATRGGGNTGELFF. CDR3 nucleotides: TGTGCCACCAGAGGAGGGGGAAACACCGGGGAGCTGTTTTTT.

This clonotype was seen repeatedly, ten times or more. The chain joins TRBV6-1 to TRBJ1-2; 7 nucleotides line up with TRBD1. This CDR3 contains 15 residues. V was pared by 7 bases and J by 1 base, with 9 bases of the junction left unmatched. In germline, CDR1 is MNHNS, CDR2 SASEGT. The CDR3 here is CASNPRTGDNYGYTF. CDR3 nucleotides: TGTGCCAGCAACCCTAGGACAGGAGATAACTATGGCTACACCTTC.

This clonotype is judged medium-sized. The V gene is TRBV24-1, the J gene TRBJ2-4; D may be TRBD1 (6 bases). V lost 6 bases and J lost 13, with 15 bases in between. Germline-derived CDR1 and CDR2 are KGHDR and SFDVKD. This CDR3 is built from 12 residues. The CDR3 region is CATSTISGHQYF. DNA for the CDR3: TGTGCCACCAGTACGATATCGGGACACCAGTACTTC.